Given below is one T cell receptor (beta chain) in context. Its cognate antigen is unknown. This entry belongs to a study of glioma-infiltrating T cells after dendritic cell vaccination. Study background: Treatment, given 2003 to 2012, was autologous tumor lysate-pulsed dendritic cell vaccination. Autologous tumor lysate was loaded overnight onto monocyte-derived dendritic cells grown 7 to 8 days with IL-4 and GM-CSF. Study conclusions and caveats: Survival was not directly related to TCR clonality in these patients.

Clones were read by immunoSEQ multiplex PCR, and TCRdb kept only the in-frame ones, dropping some. Here the sample spans fewer than 75,000 clones, more than 70% being singletons. Time point in this sample: after dendritic cell vaccination, including at tumor progression/relapse. Patients had residual fresh-frozen tumor tissue and more than two years of survival data. The CDR3 is 14 residues long. The V segment lost 5 bases and the J segment 13 bases; nucleotides outside the gene matches: 11. Germline V gives CDR1 MNHEY, CDR2 SVGAGI. The rearrangement links TRBV6-5 to TRBJ1-6; 7 bases map to TRBD1. This TCR came from a human donor with glioblastoma. Sequenced here: blood, sampled after dendritic cell vaccination. The CDR3 is CASSPRQGRAPLHF. The CDR3 DNA sequence: TGTGCCAGCAGTCCCCGACAGGGTCGGGCCCCCCTCCACTTT.